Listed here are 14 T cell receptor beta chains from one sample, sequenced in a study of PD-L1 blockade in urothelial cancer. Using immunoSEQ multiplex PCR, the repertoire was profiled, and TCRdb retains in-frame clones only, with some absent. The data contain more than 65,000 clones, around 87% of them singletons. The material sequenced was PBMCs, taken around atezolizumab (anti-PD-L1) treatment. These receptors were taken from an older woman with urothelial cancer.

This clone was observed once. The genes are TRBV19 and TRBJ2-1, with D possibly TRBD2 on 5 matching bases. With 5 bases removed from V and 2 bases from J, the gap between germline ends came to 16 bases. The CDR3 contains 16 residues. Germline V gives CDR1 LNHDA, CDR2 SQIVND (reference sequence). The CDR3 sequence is CASSPGSGGPYNEQFF. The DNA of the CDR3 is TGTGCCAGTAGTCCCGGGTCTGGCGGGCCCTACAATGAGCAGTTCTTC.

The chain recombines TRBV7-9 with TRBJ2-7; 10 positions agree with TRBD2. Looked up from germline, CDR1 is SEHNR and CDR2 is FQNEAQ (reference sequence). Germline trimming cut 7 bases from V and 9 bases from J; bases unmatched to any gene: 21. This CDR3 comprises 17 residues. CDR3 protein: CASNPWVGLAGEGWQYF. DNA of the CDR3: TGTGCCAGCAACCCTTGGGTAGGGCTAGCGGGAGAAGGTTGGCAGTACTTC.

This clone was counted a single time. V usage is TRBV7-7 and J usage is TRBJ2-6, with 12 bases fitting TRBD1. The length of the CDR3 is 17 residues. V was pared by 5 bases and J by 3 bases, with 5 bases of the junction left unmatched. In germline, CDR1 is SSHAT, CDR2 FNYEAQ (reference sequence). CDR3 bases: TGTGCCAGCAGCCCGGGACAGGGGGCTGTTGGGGCCAACGTCCTGACTTTC. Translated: CASSPGQGAVGANVLTF.

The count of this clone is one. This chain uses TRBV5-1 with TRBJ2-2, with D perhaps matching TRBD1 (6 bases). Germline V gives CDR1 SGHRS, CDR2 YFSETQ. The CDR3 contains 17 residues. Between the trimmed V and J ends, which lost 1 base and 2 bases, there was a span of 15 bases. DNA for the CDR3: TGCGCCAGCAGCTTGCGAGTAGGGGGTTTCAACACCGGGGAGCTGTTTTTT. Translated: CASSLRVGGFNTGELFF.

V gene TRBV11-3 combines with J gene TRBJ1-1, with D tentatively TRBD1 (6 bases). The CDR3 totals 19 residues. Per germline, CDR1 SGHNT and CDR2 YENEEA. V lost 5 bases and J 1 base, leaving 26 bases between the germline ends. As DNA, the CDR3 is TGTGCCAGCAGCCTCCGCGATTTCTTCTGGGGGCGGGCGAACACTGAAGCTTTCTTT. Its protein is CASSLRDFFWGRANTEAFF. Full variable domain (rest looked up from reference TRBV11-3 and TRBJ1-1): EAGVVQSPRYKIIEKKQPVAFWCNPISGHNTLYWYLQNLGQGPELLIRYENEEAVDDSQLPKDRFSAERLKGVDSTLKIQPAELGDSAVYLCASSLRDFFWGRANTEAFFGQGTRLTVV.

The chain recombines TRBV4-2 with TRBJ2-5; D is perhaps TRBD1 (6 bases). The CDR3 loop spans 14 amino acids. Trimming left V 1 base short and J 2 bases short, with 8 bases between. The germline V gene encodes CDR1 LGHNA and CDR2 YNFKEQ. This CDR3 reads CASSQGTAQETQYF. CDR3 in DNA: TGTGCCAGCAGCCAAGGGACAGCACAAGAGACCCAGTACTTC.

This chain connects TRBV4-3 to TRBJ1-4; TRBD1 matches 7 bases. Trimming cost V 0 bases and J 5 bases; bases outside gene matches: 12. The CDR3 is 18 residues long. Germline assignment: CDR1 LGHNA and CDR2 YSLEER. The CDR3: CASSQDAFSIQGNEKLFF. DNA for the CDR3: TGCGCCAGCAGCCAAGACGCTTTTTCCATACAGGGGAATGAAAAACTGTTTTTT.

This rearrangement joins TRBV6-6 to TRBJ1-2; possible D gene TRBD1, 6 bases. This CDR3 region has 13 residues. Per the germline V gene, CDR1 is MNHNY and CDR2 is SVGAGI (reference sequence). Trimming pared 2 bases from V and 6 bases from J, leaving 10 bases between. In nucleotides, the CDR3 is TGTGCCAGCAGTTACGGACCAGGGGATGGCTACACCTTC. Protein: CASSYGPGDGYTF.

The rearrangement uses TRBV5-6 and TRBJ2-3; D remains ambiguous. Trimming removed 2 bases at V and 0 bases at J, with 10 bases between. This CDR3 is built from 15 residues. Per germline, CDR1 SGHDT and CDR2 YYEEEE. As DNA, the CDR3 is TGTGCCAGCAGCTTTCCGAGGATGAGCACAGATACGCAGTATTTT. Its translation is CASSFPRMSTDTQYF.

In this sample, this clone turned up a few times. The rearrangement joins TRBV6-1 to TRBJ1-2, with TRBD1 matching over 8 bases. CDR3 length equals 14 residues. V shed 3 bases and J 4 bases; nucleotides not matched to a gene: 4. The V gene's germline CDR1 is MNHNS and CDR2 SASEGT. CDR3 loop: CASSETGVSYGYTF. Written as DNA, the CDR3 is TGTGCCAGCAGTGAGACAGGGGTGTCCTATGGCTACACCTTC.

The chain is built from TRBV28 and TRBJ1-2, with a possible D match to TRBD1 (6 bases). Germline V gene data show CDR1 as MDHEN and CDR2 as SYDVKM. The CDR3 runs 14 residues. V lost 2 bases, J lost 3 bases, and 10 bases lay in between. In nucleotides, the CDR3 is TGTGCCAGCAGTTTACCTTCAGGGGACTATGGCTACACCTTC. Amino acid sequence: CASSLPSGDYGYTF.

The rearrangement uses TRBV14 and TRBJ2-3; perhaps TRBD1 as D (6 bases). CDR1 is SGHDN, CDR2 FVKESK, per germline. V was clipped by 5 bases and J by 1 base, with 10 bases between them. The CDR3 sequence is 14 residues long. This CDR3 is CASSSQGGTDTQYF. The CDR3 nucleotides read TGTGCCAGCAGCTCACAGGGCGGCACAGATACGCAGTATTTT.

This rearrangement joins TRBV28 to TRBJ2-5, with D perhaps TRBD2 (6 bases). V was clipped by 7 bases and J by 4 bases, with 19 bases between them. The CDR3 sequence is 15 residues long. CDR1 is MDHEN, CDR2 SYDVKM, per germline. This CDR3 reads CASKESGREAETQYF. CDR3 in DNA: TGTGCCAGCAAAGAAAGCGGCAGGGAGGCAGAGACCCAGTACTTC.

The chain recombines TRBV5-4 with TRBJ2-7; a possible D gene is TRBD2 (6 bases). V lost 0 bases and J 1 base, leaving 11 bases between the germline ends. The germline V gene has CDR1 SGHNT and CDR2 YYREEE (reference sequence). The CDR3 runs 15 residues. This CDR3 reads CASSLAGGSSYEQYF. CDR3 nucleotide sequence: TGTGCCAGCAGCTTGGCCGGAGGGTCTTCCTACGAGCAGTACTTC.